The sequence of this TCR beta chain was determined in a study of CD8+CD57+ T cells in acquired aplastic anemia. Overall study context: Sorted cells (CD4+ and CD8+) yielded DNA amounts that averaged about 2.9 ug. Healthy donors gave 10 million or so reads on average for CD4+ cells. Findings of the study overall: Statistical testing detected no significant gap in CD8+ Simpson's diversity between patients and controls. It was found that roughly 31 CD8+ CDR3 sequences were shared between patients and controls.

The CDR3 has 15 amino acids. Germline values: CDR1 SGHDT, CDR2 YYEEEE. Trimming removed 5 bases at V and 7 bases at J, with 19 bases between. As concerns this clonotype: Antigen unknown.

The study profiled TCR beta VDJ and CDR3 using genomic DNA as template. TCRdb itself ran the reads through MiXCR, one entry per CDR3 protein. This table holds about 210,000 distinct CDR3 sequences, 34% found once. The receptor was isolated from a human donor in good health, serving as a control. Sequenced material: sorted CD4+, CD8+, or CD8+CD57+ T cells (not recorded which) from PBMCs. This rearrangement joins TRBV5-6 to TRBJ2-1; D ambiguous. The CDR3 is CASSSNWEPRNEQFF. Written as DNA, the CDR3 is TGTGCCAGCAGTTCCAACTGGGAACCCCGGAATGAGCAGTTCTTC.